A single sample gave rise to the 19 T cell receptor beta chains below, sequenced in a study of CD8+CD57+ T cells in acquired aplastic anemia. Template material for TCR beta VDJ and CDR3 profiling consisted of genomic DNA. TCRdb fed the reads into MiXCR, producing one record per CDR3 protein. The sample carries some 150,000 distinct CDR3 sequences, about 48% recorded once. Patients who underwent sequencing had shown CD8+CD57+ cell expansion by flow cytometry. The sequenced material came from sorted CD4+, CD8+, or CD8+CD57+ T cells (not recorded which) from PBMCs. Receptor source: a human donor with aplastic anemia.

This clonotype was picked up one time. V gene TRBV2 combines with J gene TRBJ1-5; unclear D gene. The CDR3 runs 13 residues. Trimming left V 5 bases short and J 5 bases short, with 10 bases between. The germline V gene has CDR1 SNHLY and CDR2 FYNNEI. The CDR3 spells CASSLRRDQPQHF. In DNA form, the CDR3 reads TGTGCCAGCAGTCTGAGGCGGGATCAGCCCCAGCATTTT.

This chain uses TRBV2 with TRBJ2-7; the D is unclear. The length of the CDR3 is 14 residues. Germline CDR1 SNHLY, CDR2 FYNNEI. V lost 1 base, J lost 3 bases, and 10 bases lay in between. This chain's CDR3 is CASSEGSVLYEQYF. CDR3 coding DNA: TGTGCCAGCAGTGAAGGAAGCGTCCTCTACGAGCAGTACTTC.

The V gene is TRBV19, the J gene TRBJ2-7, with D possibly matching TRBD2 (6 bases). The CDR3 is made up of 12 amino acids. Germline CDR1 reads LNHDA; CDR2 reads SQIVND (reference sequence). The V end was cut by 9 bases, the J end by 5 bases, with 14 bases between. Here the CDR3 DNA reads TGTGCCAGCAGGCGGGGTGGGGACGAGCAGTACTTC. The encoded protein is CASRRGGDEQYF.

Of note for this clonotype: A much larger clonotype is one base distant, so this may be a read error. V usage is TRBV3-1 and J usage is TRBJ2-1; D gene uncertain. Looked up from germline, CDR1 is LGHDT and CDR2 is YNNKEL (reference sequence). This CDR3 comprises 15 residues. The CDR3 is CASSQRPNSYNEQLF. CDR3 nucleotides: TGTGCCAGCAGCCAGCGGCCAAACTCCTACAATGAGCAGCTCTTC.

With respect to this clonotype: A much larger clone differs from this one at a single base, so this may be a read error. The J gene is TRBJ1-2, the V gene TRBV19; weak D call: TRBD1 (6 bases). CDR1 LNHDA and CDR2 SQIVND come from the germline V gene (reference sequence). This CDR3 spans 16 amino acids. V lost 3 bases and J lost 5, with 19 bases in between. In nucleotides, the CDR3 is TGTGCCAGTAGTATCTCCCTTGGACGGGGGGCGTATGGCTACACCTTC. It is translated as CASSISLGRGAYGYTF.

The chain uses TRBV12-5 and TRBJ2-7, with D unclear. The germline V gene encodes CDR1 LGHNT and CDR2 FRNRAP. The CDR3 runs 14 residues. The V gene lost 4 bases and the J gene lost 6 bases, with 16 bases spanning the gap. The CDR3 region is CASGSKSWITEQYF. CDR3 coding DNA: TGTGCTAGTGGTTCAAAATCTTGGATAACCGAGCAGTACTTC.

The V and J genes are TRBV25-1 and TRBJ1-2; 11 nucleotides line up with TRBD1. The CDR3 is 17 residues long. J was trimmed by 4 bases and V by 1 base; bases with no gene match: 8. From germline, CDR1 is MGHDK and CDR2 SYGVNS. For the CDR3, the DNA is TGTGCCAGCAGTGAATGGAGCGGACAGGGGGCAGGCTATGGCTACACCTTC. Protein product: CASSEWSGQGAGYGYTF.

This clonotype turned up a few times. The chain links TRBV7-9 to TRBJ1-5; the match to TRBD1 covers 7 bases. In germline, CDR1 is SEHNR, CDR2 FQNEAQ (reference sequence). The junction had 4 bases not matched to a gene; V was cut back by 5 bases and J by 3 bases. The CDR3 consists of 14 residues. The CDR3 bases are TGTGCCAGCAGCCCTGGGACAGTCAATCAGCCCCAGCATTTT. This sequence encodes CASSPGTVNQPQHF.

In this sample, this clonotype turned up many times. The rearrangement links TRBV12-3 or TRBV12-4 to TRBJ1-1, with TRBD1 as a possible D gene (6 bases). V lost 3 bases and J 6 bases, leaving 14 bases between the germline ends. CDR3 length: 14 residues. The DNA of the CDR3 is TGTGCCAGCAGTTTGACAGGTCGAATATCTGAAGCTTTCTTT. Residues: CASSLTGRISEAFF.

This clonotype qualifies as medium-sized (0.01 to 0.1%). The chain has TRBV15 and TRBJ1-2; 8 positions agree with TRBD1. The CDR3 runs to 15 residues. The V gene's germline CDR1 is LNHNV and CDR2 YYDKDF (reference sequence). Unmatched junction bases numbered 7, after V lost 3 bases and J lost 4 bases. The CDR3 nucleotides are TGTGCCACCAGCAGTAGGACAGGGAATGGCTATGGCTACACCTTC. It yields the protein CATSSRTGNGYGYTF.

Many counts were recorded for this clonotype. The chain uses TRBV7-8 and TRBJ2-7, with D maybe TRBD2 (7 bases). The V end was cut by 5 bases, the J end by 4 bases, with 9 bases between. The CDR3 contains 12 residues. Germline assignment: CDR1 SGHVS and CDR2 FQNEAQ. In DNA, the CDR3 is TGTGCCAGCAGCGGGGGGGCTTACGAGCAGTACTTC. Translating it yields CASSGGAYEQYF. The full variable domain, rest sourced from reference TRBV7-8 and TRBJ2-7, is GAGVSQSPRYKVAKRGQDVALRCDPISGHVSLFWYQQALGQGPEFLTYFQNEAQLDKSGLPSDRFFAERPEGSVSTLKIQRTQQEDSAVYLCASSGGAYEQYFGPGTRLTVT.

The gene calls are TRBV15 and TRBJ2-3; D perhaps matches TRBD1 (5 bases). CDR1 LNHNV and CDR2 YYDKDF come from the germline V gene (reference sequence). The CDR3 extends over 17 amino acids. The germline V and J ends were trimmed by 0 bases and 2 bases, with 15 bases remaining between them. The CDR3 region has the DNA TGTGCCACCAGCAGAGATCATGGGAAGGGGATCACAGATACGCAGTATTTT. Encoded protein: CATSRDHGKGITDTQYF.

The chain links TRBV7-3 to TRBJ2-2; weak D call: TRBD1 (5 bases). Germline loops: CDR1 SGHTA, CDR2 FQGTGA. With 1 base removed from V and 2 bases from J, the gap between germline ends came to 14 bases. This CDR3 region has 17 residues. The CDR3 spells CASSLSSWGLNTGELFF. In DNA, the CDR3 is TGTGCCAGCAGCTTAAGCTCCTGGGGCCTAAACACCGGGGAGCTGTTTTTT. The entire variable domain, with the rest obtained from reference TRBV7-3 and TRBJ2-2, is as follows: GAGVSQTPSNKVTEKGKYVELRCDPISGHTALYWYRQSLGQGPEFLIYFQGTGAADDSGLPNDRFFAVRPEGSVSTLKIQRTERGDSAVYLCASSLSSWGLNTGELFFGEGSRLTVL.

At least ten counts were recorded for this clonotype. The chain employs TRBV19 and TRBJ1-3; TRBD1 might be the D (6 bases). This CDR3 has 15 amino acids. From germline, CDR1 is LNHDA and CDR2 SQIVND (reference sequence). Trimming left V 7 bases short and J 0 bases short, with 13 bases between. The CDR3 region is CASTPRTDSGNTIYF. CDR3 nucleotides: TGTGCCAGTACTCCCAGGACAGACTCTGGAAACACCATATATTTT.

V and J are TRBV7-8 and TRBJ2-2; D might be TRBD1 (5 bases). This CDR3 is 17 amino acids long. Trimming took off 2 bases at V and 0 bases at J, with 13 bases between the two ends. Germline V gives CDR1 SGHVS, CDR2 FQNEAQ. The CDR3 is CASSLSAGQTNTGELFF. The CDR3 coding sequence is TGTGCCAGCAGCTTATCGGCAGGGCAAACGAACACCGGGGAGCTGTTTTTT.

This chain uses TRBV2 with TRBJ2-3; D uncertain. Germline V gene data show CDR1 as SNHLY and CDR2 as FYNNEI. V was cut by 11 bases and J by 4 bases, with 10 bases left in between. The CDR3 loop spans 11 amino acids. The CDR3 spells CAGTTSDTQYF. The CDR3 coding sequence is TGTGCCGGCACAACGTCAGATACGCAGTATTTT.

This clonotype was found many times. This sequence joins TRBV6-5 and TRBJ2-7; 7 bases map to TRBD1. The CDR3 is 15 residues long. Germline CDR1 and CDR2: MNHEY and SVGAGI. The J segment lost 2 bases and the V segment lost 3 bases, leaving 7 bases of the junction unmatched. CDR3 coding DNA: TGTGCCAGCAGTTATATTTTAGGGACAGCCTACGAGCAGTACTTC. This translates into CASSYILGTAYEQYF.

This clonotype was recorded once. The gene calls are TRBV10-3 and TRBJ1-1; D gene ambiguous. The CDR3 has 11 residues. Deletions cut 6 bases from V and 4 bases from J, with 6 bases between. Germline loops: CDR1 ENHRY, CDR2 SYGVKD. CDR3 DNA: TGTGCCATCAGCCAAGGCACTGAAGCTTTCTTT. It specifies CAISQGTEAFF.

The table lists this clonotype with many counts. The rearrangement uses TRBV9 and TRBJ2-3; TRBD1 matches at 10 bases. Germline CDR1 is SGDLS and CDR2 is YYNGEE. There are 16 residues in the CDR3. V was pared by 4 bases and J by 3 bases, with 8 bases of the junction left unmatched. The CDR3 spells CASSLRTGGSTDTQYF. The CDR3, as DNA: TGTGCCAGCAGCTTACGGACAGGGGGGAGTACAGATACGCAGTATTTT.